One and the same sample provided the 14 T cell receptor beta chains below, sequenced in a study of T-cell reconstitution after alpha-beta-depleted transplantation in children. The library targeted TCRbeta and was prepared with unique molecular identifiers. One entry per CDR3 protein, called by TCRdb with MiXCR from the PCR reads. The data show 80,000 or so distinct CDR3 sequences, with roughly 14% seen just once and less than 35% held by the top ten. Sequenced here: PBMCs, mostly from graft donor cells, sampled 180 days after TCRalphabeta/CD19-depleted stem cell transplant. The source is a male patient between 2 and 9 years old who had a stem cell transplant for acute lymphoblastic leukemia, so the T cells may come from the graft donor.

The V call is TRBV20-1, the J call TRBJ1-5, with 8 bases that match TRBD1. The CDR3 covers 15 residues. V dropped 6 bases and J dropped 2; count of bases not matched to a gene: 9. The germline V gene has CDR1 DFQATT and CDR2 SNEGSKA (reference sequence). CDR3 in amino acids: CSAMQGARGNQPQHF. The CDR3 DNA reads as TGCAGTGCAATGCAGGGGGCGCGGGGCAATCAGCCCCAGCATTTT.

This clonotype has more than one count but fewer than ten. The chain employs TRBV9 and TRBJ2-5, with 8 nucleotides matching TRBD2. The CDR3 is 15 amino acids. Germline loops: CDR1 SGDLS, CDR2 YYNGEE. The J segment lost 4 bases and the V segment lost 0 bases, leaving 5 bases of the junction unmatched. The CDR3 DNA reads TGTGCCAGCAGCGTAGAGACCAGCGGGGGAGAGACCCAGTACTTC. Translating gives CASSVETSGGETQYF. Drawing the rest from reference TRBV9 and TRBJ2-5, the complete variable domain is DSGVTQTPKHLITATGQRVTLRCSPRSGDLSVYWYQQSLDQGLQFLIQYYNGEERAKGNILERFSAQQFPDLHSELNLSSLELGDSALYFCASSVETSGGETQYFGPGTRLLVL.

This chain joins TRBV20-1 and TRBJ2-7; 7 nucleotides line up with TRBD2. Looked up from germline, CDR1 is DFQATT and CDR2 is SNEGSKA (reference sequence). The V segment lost 5 bases and the J segment 11 bases; nucleotides outside the gene matches: 15. This CDR3 contains 13 residues. CDR3 in DNA: TGCAGTGCTCGACTAGCATGGGATCGTAGAGAGTACTTC. This translates into CSARLAWDRREYF.

The V call is TRBV10-3, the J call TRBJ2-1, with D possibly TRBD1 on 6 matching bases. The CDR3 spans 20 residues. Germline assignment: CDR1 ENHRY and CDR2 SYGVKD. Trimming pared 0 bases from V and 5 bases from J, leaving 26 bases between. The CDR3 region is CAISESFEVYRAPHNNEQFF. The CDR3 bases are TGTGCCATCAGTGAGTCCTTCGAAGTTTACAGGGCACCCCACAACAATGAGCAGTTCTTC.

This clonotype was found a few times. J is TRBJ2-3 and V is TRBV5-1, with D perhaps TRBD1 or TRBD2 (6 bases each). Trimming took 2 bases from V and 3 from J, leaving 13 bases between them. The germline CDR1 and CDR2 sequences are SGHRS and YFSETQ. This CDR3 contains 15 residues. The CDR3 reads CASSLIGGGTDTQYF. The CDR3 coding sequence is TGCGCCAGCAGCTTAATTGGAGGGGGAACAGATACGCAGTATTTT. Using reference TRBV5-1 and TRBJ2-3 for the parts outside the CDR3, the full variable domain is KAGVTQTPRYLIKTRGQQVTLSCSPISGHRSVSWYQQTPGQGLQFLFEYFSETQRNKGNFPGRFSGRQFSNSRSEMNVSTLELGDSALYLCASSLIGGGTDTQYFGPGTRLTVL.

This clonotype was counted many times. The rearrangement links TRBV5-1 to TRBJ2-3, with 7 bases that match TRBD1. The V segment lost 4 bases and the J segment 1 base; nucleotides outside the gene matches: 6. Per germline, CDR1 SGHRS and CDR2 YFSETQ. This CDR3 region has 15 residues. Here the CDR3 reads CASSLTGQGTDTQYF. The CDR3 nucleotides read TGCGCCAGCAGCCTAACAGGACAGGGCACAGATACGCAGTATTTT.

Ten or more counts support this clonotype. The chain combines TRBV12-3 or TRBV12-4 with TRBJ1-1; weak D call: TRBD1 (5 bases). The CDR3 runs 12 residues. Trimming cost V 6 bases and J 3 bases, with 8 bases left between them. CDR3 residues: CASSPGYTEAFF. The CDR3 nucleotides are TGTGCCAGCAGCCCAGGGTACACTGAAGCTTTCTTT.

On this clonotype itself: Given a much more abundant clone one base away, this may be a read error. The J gene is TRBJ2-4, the V gene TRBV9; TRBD1 matches at 10 bases. J gave up 3 bases and V 8 bases, and 20 bases lay outside the gene matches. The CDR3 runs 19 residues. CDR1 is SGDLS, CDR2 YYNGEE, per germline. The CDR3 is CARSPTVHFRDRGKNIQYF. The CDR3 DNA reads as TGTGCCAGAAGCCCGACGGTCCACTTCCGGGACAGGGGCAAAAACATTCAGTACTTC. The full variable domain, its missing parts supplied by reference TRBV9 and TRBJ2-4, is DSGVTQTPKHLITATGQRVTLRCSPRSGDLSVYWYQQSLDQGLQFLIQYYNGEERAKGNILERFSAQQFPDLHSELNLSSLELGDSALYFCARSPTVHFRDRGKNIQYFGAGTRLSVL.

Of note for this clonotype: At one end the junction does not follow the germline gene, possibly because of a read error. This sequence joins TRBV25-1 and TRBJ2-7; TRBD1 or TRBD2 may be the D gene (5 bases each). Germline V lookup: CDR1 MGHDK, CDR2 SYGVNS. There are 13 residues in the CDR3. CDR3 loop: CASSEAGTSEQSF. Written as DNA, the CDR3 is TGTGCCAGCAGTGAGGCTGGGACCTCCGAGCAGTCCTTC.

This clonotype showed up many times. The chain uses TRBV29-1 and TRBJ2-1, with TRBD2 identical over 14 bases. The V gene's germline CDR1 is SQVTM and CDR2 ANQGSEA. J was trimmed by 9 bases and V by 7 bases; bases with no gene match: 8. The length of the CDR3 is 14 residues. Here the CDR3 DNA reads TGCAGCGCGCCGGGACTAGCGGGAGCGGTTGAGCAGTTCTTC. Its translation: CSAPGLAGAVEQFF.

The genes are TRBV14 and TRBJ2-1; D call uncertain. Trimming left V 4 bases short and J 11 bases short, with 15 bases between. Germline V lookup: CDR1 SGHDN, CDR2 FVKESK. The CDR3 length is 13 residues. DNA for the CDR3: TGTGCCAGCAGCCTCCCTGGAAGGGCCCAGCAGTTCTTC. It encodes CASSLPGRAQQFF.

The rearrangement joins TRBV18 to TRBJ2-2, with 13 bases fitting TRBD2. V shed 5 bases, J shed 1 base, and the junction held 7 bases outside the gene matches. Germline assignment: CDR1 KGHSH and CDR2 LQKENI. The CDR3 is made up of 18 amino acids. DNA of the CDR3: TGTGCCAGCTCAAGACTAGCGGGAGGCCGGCAGAACACCGGGGAGCTGTTTTTT. It is translated as CASSRLAGGRQNTGELFF. The full variable domain, rest sourced from reference TRBV18 and TRBJ2-2, is NAGVMQNPRHLVRRRGQEARLRCSPMKGHSHVYWYRQLPEEGLKFMVYLQKENIIDESGMPKERFSAEFPKEGPSILRIQQVVRGDSAAYFCASSRLAGGRQNTGELFFGEGSRLTVL.

This clonotype was detected only a few times. The chain carries TRBV9 and TRBJ2-5, with 9 bases matching TRBD2. The V gene end was trimmed by 0 bases and the J gene end by 5 bases; junction bases not matched to a gene: 11. Germline CDR1 SGDLS, CDR2 YYNGEE. The CDR3 is 17 residues long. CDR3 region: CASSVEKRGDRMETQYF. For the CDR3, the DNA is TGTGCCAGCAGCGTAGAAAAGCGGGGGGATAGGATGGAGACCCAGTACTTC.

The chain is built from TRBV5-1 and TRBJ1-1; perhaps TRBD1 as D (6 bases). This CDR3 is 12 amino acids long. V dropped 4 bases and J dropped 8 bases, with 12 bases sitting between them. Per germline, CDR1 SGHRS and CDR2 YFSETQ. The CDR3 sequence: CASSLNRAEAFF. The CDR3 DNA is TGCGCCAGCAGCCTAAACAGGGCGGAAGCTTTCTTT. Combining the CDR3 with reference TRBV5-1 and TRBJ1-1 gives the whole variable domain KAGVTQTPRYLIKTRGQQVTLSCSPISGHRSVSWYQQTPGQGLQFLFEYFSETQRNKGNFPGRFSGRQFSNSRSEMNVSTLELGDSALYLCASSLNRAEAFFGQGTRLTVV.